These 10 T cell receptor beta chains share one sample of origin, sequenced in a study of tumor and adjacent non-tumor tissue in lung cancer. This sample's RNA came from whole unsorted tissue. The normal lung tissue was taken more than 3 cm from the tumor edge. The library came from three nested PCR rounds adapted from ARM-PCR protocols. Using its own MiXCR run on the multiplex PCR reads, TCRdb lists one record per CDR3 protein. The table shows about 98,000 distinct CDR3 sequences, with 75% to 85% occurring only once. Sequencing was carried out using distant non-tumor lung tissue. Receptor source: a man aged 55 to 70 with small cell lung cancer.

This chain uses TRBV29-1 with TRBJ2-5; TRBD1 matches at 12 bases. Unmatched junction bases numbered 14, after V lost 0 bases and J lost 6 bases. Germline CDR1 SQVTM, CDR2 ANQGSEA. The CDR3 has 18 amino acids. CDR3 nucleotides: TGCAGCGTTGAAGATTATGAAAATTGGGACAGGGGGCCGAAGACCCAGTACTTC. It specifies CSVEDYENWDRGPKTQYF.

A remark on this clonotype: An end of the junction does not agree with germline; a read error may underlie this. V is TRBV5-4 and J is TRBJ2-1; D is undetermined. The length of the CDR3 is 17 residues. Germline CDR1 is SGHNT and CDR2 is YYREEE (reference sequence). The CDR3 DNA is TGTGCCAGCAGCTTGGATCAGGCGACCCAGTACTACAATGATCAGTTTTTC. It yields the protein CASSLDQATQYYNDQFF.

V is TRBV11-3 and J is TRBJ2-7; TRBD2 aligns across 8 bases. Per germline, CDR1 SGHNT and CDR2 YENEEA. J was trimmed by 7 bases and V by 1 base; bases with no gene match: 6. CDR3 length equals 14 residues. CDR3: CASSLAPGGEEQYF. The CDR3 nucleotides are TGTGCCAGCAGCTTAGCCCCGGGAGGGGAAGAGCAGTACTTC.

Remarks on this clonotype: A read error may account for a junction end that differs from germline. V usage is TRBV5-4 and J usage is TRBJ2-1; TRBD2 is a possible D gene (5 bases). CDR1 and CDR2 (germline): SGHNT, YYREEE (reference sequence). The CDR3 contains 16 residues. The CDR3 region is CASILRAEGFYNEQFF. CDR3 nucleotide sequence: TGTGCCAGCATCTTGAGGGCAGAGGGCTTCTACAATGAGCAGTTCTTC.

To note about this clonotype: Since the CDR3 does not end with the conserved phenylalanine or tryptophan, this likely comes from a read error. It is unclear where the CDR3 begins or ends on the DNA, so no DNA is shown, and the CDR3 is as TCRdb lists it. This CDR3 reads CASSELGAEDTLYL. V is TRBV6-1 and J is TRBJ2-3; TRBD1 is the table's D call, not checked against the DNA. Including both end residues, the CDR3 is 14 amino acids long. Germline-derived CDR1 and CDR2 are MNHNS and SASEGT.

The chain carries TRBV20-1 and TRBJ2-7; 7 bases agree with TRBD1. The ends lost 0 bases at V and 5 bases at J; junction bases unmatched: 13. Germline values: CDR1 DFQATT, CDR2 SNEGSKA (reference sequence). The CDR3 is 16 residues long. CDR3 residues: CSARDRDRLIADEQYF. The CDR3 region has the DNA TGCAGTGCTAGAGATCGGGACAGACTTATCGCCGACGAGCAGTACTTC.

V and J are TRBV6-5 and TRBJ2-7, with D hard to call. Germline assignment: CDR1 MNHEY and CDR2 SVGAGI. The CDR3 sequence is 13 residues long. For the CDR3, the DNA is TGTGCCAGCAGTCACTCCCCGGCCTGCGATCAGTACGTC. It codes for CASSHSPACDQYV.

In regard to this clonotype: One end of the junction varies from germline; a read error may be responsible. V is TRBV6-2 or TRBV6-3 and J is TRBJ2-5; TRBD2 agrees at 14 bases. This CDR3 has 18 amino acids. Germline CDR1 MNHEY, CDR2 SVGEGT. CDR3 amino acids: CTSNYSRLAGGFIETQYF. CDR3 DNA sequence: TGTACCAGCAACTACTCCCGACTAGCGGGAGGGTTCATTGAGACCCAGTACTTT.

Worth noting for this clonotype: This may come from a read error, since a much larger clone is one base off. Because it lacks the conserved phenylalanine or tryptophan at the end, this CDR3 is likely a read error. The CDR3 spells CASSSLAGATTDTQYS. In DNA, the CDR3 is TGTGCCAGCAGTTCACTAGCGGGAGCGACCACAGATACGCAGTATTCT. The chain carries TRBV28 and TRBJ2-3; 11 bases agree with TRBD2. The V gene's germline CDR1 is MDHEN and CDR2 SYDVKM. The J segment lost 2 bases and the V segment lost 4 bases, leaving 5 bases of the junction unmatched. The CDR3 is 16 amino acids.

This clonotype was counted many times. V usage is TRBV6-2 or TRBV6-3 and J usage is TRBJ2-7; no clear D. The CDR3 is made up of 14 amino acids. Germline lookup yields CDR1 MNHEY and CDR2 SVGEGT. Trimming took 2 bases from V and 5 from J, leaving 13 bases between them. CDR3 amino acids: CASSYAPESNEQYF. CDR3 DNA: TGTGCCAGCAGTTACGCCCCCGAGTCCAACGAGCAGTACTTC.